These T cell receptor beta chains were read from a single sample in a study of T-cell reconstitution after alpha-beta-depleted transplantation in children. A single record per CDR3 protein comes from TCRdb applying MiXCR to the PCR reads. This table holds about 120,000 distinct CDR3 sequences, about 21% found once. The material sequenced was PBMCs, mostly from graft donor cells, taken 180 days after TCRalphabeta/CD19-depleted stem cell transplant. Every receptor here comes from a male patient between 2 and 9 years old who had a stem cell transplant for chronic granulomatous disease, so the T cells may come from the graft donor. Each CDR3 is given with its conserved first and last residue. The D gene is left open where the match is weak. Rows give clone size only sometimes, using once, few, many, or a class for an expanded clone.

many,TRBV7-2,.,TRBJ2-3,11,CASSLSDTQYF,TGTGCCAGCAGCTTATCAGATACGCAGTATTTT
few,TRBV7-2,.,TRBJ2-3,14,CASSSGRSTDTQYF,TGTGCCAGCAGCTCGGGACGGAGCACAGATACGCAGTATTTT
.,TRBV7-9,.,TRBJ2-1,14,CASSFGLVFNEQFF,TGTGCCAGCAGCTTCGGGCTAGTCTTCAATGAGCAGTTCTTC
many,TRBV7-2,TRBD1,TRBJ2-1,16,CASSFETGSSYNEQFF,TGTGCCAGCAGCTTTGAGACAGGGAGCTCCTACAATGAGCAGTTCTTC
.,TRBV7-2,.,TRBJ2-3,15,CASSLEGSSSDTQYF,TGTGCCAGCAGCTTAGAAGGTTCCAGCTCAGATACGCAGTATTTT
.,TRBV10-3,.,TRBJ1-1,13,CASQGPRGTEAFF,TGTGCCTCACAGGGACCCCGCGGCACTGAAGCTTTCTTT
many,TRBV20-1,TRBD2,TRBJ2-2,14,CSARAGPNTGELFF,TGCAGTGCTCGAGCGGGACCTAACACCGGGGAGCTGTTTTTT
few,TRBV6-6,.,TRBJ2-3,17,CASSYSGVRPGTDTQYF,TGTGCCAGCAGTTACTCAGGGGTTCGACCCGGCACAGATACGCAGTATTTT
many,TRBV5-1,.,TRBJ2-7,14,CASSLEVNSYEQYF,TGCGCCAGCAGCTTGGAGGTTAACTCCTACGAGCAGTACTTC
.,TRBV7-9,.,TRBJ2-2,13,CASSYELAGELFF,TGTGCCAGCAGCTACGAGTTGGCCGGGGAGCTGTTTTTT
.,TRBV10-2,.,TRBJ1-5,14,CASSVERRNQPQHF,TGCGCCAGCAGTGTGGAGCGACGCAATCAGCCCCAGCATTTT
.,TRBV3-1,TRBD1,TRBJ2-4,18,CASSQWDSLWEAKNIQYF,TGTGCCAGCAGCCAATGGGACAGCCTCTGGGAGGCCAAAAACATTCAGTACTTC